This T cell receptor (beta chain) was recovered during a study of T cell responses to AZD1222 COVID-19 vaccine. Overall study context: Samples with a second dose at about 4 or about 12 weeks were pooled together. General study results and limits: Regions 160-218 and 743-854 held dominance among vaccine-associated CD4 TCRs, which spanned spike. Among the donors, most were white British and more were female, and clonal diversity was possibly underestimated. Baseline testing showed seropositivity in only six AZD1222 recipients.

This clone was observed a single time. Antigen: not known. The protocol was immunoSEQ multiplex PCR, while the TCRdb copy is restricted to in-frame clones and leaves out a portion. The table has under 95,000 clones, around 90% seen once. The length of the CDR3 is 14 residues. Germline V CDR1 and CDR2: LGHNA, YSLEER. V gave up 3 bases and J gave up 5 bases; unmatched junction bases: 2. The source was peripheral blood, collected on day 0 of AZD1222 vaccination. The source is an adult in good health. J is TRBJ2-3 and V is TRBV4-3; TRBD1 aligns across 10 bases. The CDR3 DNA follows: TGCGCCAGCAGCCATGGGGACAGGGGAGATACGCAGTATTTT. Protein sequence: CASSHGDRGDTQYF.